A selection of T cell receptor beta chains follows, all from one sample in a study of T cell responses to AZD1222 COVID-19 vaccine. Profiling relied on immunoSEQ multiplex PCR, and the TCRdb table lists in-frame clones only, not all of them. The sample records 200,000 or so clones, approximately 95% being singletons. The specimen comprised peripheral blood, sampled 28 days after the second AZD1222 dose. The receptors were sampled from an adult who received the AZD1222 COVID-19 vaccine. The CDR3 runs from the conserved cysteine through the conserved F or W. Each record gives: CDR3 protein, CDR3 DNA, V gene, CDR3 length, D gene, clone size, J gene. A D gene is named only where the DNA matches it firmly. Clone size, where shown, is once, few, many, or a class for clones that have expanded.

CASSSGRVVLEQYF,TGTGCCAGCAGCTCCGGCCGGGTGGTATTGGAGCAGTACTTC,TRBV3-1/TRBV3-2,14,.,.,TRBJ2-7
CASSLAGGSTEAFF,TGTGCCAGCAGTTTGGCGGGGGGGTCCACTGAAGCTTTCTTT,TRBV7-8,14,.,once,TRBJ1-1
CASSTEIGGGLQETQYF,TGTGCCAGCAGCACTGAAATTGGCGGGGGGCTCCAAGAGACCCAGTACTTC,TRBV5-6,17,TRBD2,.,TRBJ2-5
CASSWGQGRPGSNQPQHF,TGTGCCAGCAGCTGGGGACAGGGGCGCCCCGGTAGCAATCAGCCCCAGCATTTT,TRBV7-9,18,TRBD1,.,TRBJ1-5
CASSHRQGNTDTQYF,TGTGCCAGCAGCCACCGACAGGGGAACACAGATACGCAGTATTTT,TRBV5-6,15,TRBD1,.,TRBJ2-3
CASSFRAVGVRSYEQYF,TGTGCCAGCAGCTTCCGGGCGGTAGGGGTCAGATCCTACGAGCAGTACTTC,TRBV7-8,17,.,.,TRBJ2-7
CASSLRNTEAFF,TGTGCCAGCAGCTTACGCAACACTGAAGCTTTCTTT,TRBV11-2,12,.,.,TRBJ1-1
CASSQDWPSGRVYGYTF,TGCGCCAGCAGCCAAGACTGGCCATCGGGACGGGTCTATGGCTACACCTTC,TRBV4-1,17,.,few,TRBJ1-2
CASSLRAAAYEQYF,TGTGCCAGCAGCTTAAGGGCAGCTGCCTACGAGCAGTACTTC,TRBV7-9,14,.,.,TRBJ2-7
CAISESSRGNGNTIYF,TGTGCCATCAGTGAGTCATCCAGGGGCAACGGAAACACCATATATTTT,TRBV10-3,16,.,.,TRBJ1-3
CASSLAWVQPQHF,TGTGCCAGCAGCTTAGCATGGGTTCAGCCCCAGCATTTT,TRBV7-2,13,.,.,TRBJ1-5
CASSETGALSYGYTF,TGTGCCAGCAGTGAAACAGGGGCCCTCTCCTATGGCTACACCTTC,TRBV25-1,15,TRBD1,.,TRBJ1-2
CASRRDRVAKNIQYF,TGTGCCAGCAGACGAGACAGGGTGGCCAAAAACATTCAGTACTTC,TRBV6-5,15,TRBD1,.,TRBJ2-4
CASSPPGTSGANVLTF,TGTGCCAGCTCACCTCCCGGAACCTCTGGGGCCAACGTCCTGACTTTC,TRBV18,16,.,.,TRBJ2-6
CASSRQRMAKNTEAFF,TGTGCCAGTAGTCGGCAGAGGATGGCGAAGAACACTGAAGCTTTCTTT,TRBV19,16,.,.,TRBJ1-1
CASSYSKRGNSPLHF,TGTGCCAGCAGTTACTCGAAGAGGGGGAATTCACCCCTCCACTTT,TRBV6-2/TRBV6-3,15,.,.,TRBJ1-6
CASSSDTQYF,TGTGCCAGCAGCAGCGATACGCAGTATTTT,TRBV6-4,10,.,.,TRBJ2-3
CASSEGSTLSQPQHF,TGTGCCAGCAGTGAAGGCTCAACCTTAAGTCAGCCCCAGCATTTT,TRBV2,15,.,.,TRBJ1-5
CASSQYATVGRGVETQYF,TGTGCCAGCAGCCAATACGCGACAGTTGGGCGGGGGGTGGAGACCCAGTACTTC,TRBV3-1/TRBV3-2,18,TRBD2,.,TRBJ2-5